This T cell receptor beta chain came from a study of identical twins. Each CDR3 protein is one row after TCRdb ran MiXCR on the 5' RACE reads. The sample lists hundreds of thousands of distinct CDR3 sequences, 21% occurring once. This clonotype was counted a few times. The sample also formed part of further work on T cells expressing NK-cell markers. That source reports: Roughly 6 of the donors carried dominant NKG2C+ clonotypes that took up about 1.0-7.5% of their CD8+ T cells.

The sequencing sample was made of PBMCs. The TCR sequence derives from a woman aged 18-29 years in good health.

The CDR3 sequence is CASSVASVGTAQETQYF. CDR3 sequence (DNA): TGTGCCAGCAGCGTAGCGTCGGTGGGGACAGCCCAAGAGACCCAGTACTTC. The V call is TRBV9, the J call TRBJ2-5; 7 bases are shared with TRBD1. CDR3 length: 17 amino acids. J gave up 1 base and V 0 bases, and 9 bases lay outside the gene matches. Germline lookup yields CDR1 SGDLS and CDR2 YYNGEE. Variable domain in full (rest from reference TRBV9 and TRBJ2-5): DSGVTQTPKHLITATGQRVTLRCSPRSGDLSVYWYQQSLDQGLQFLIQYYNGEERAKGNILERFSAQQFPDLHSELNLSSLELGDSALYFCASSVASVGTAQETQYFGPGTRLLVL.